Listed here are 23 T cell receptor beta chains from one sample, sequenced in a study of shared clonotypes between healthy human individuals. Assay: immunoSEQ multiplex PCR; the TCRdb copy retains only in-frame clones and omits some. Among about 480,000 clones listed, about 75% were seen once. Sequenced sample: PBMCs. These receptors were taken from a woman in her thirties or forties in good health. Some clones in this sample may be carry-over from other donors' samples.

The chain recombines TRBV2 with TRBJ2-7; TRBD1 aligns across 8 bases. With V trimmed by 7 bases and J by 3 bases, 8 bases remained unmatched. In germline, CDR1 is SNHLY, CDR2 FYNNEI. There are 14 residues in the CDR3. CDR3 sequence reads: CASNLRTGFYEQYF. In DNA, the CDR3 is TGTGCCAGCAATTTGCGGACAGGGTTCTACGAGCAGTACTTC.

V gene TRBV10-1 combines with J gene TRBJ1-1; D is uncertain. CDR1 and CDR2 from the germline V gene are WNHNN and SYGVQD (reference sequence). This CDR3 spans 13 amino acids. V lost 4 bases, J lost 0 bases, and 6 bases lay in between. CDR3 in amino acids: CASSARVNTEAFF. In DNA form, the CDR3 reads TGCGCCAGCAGTGCGAGGGTGAACACTGAAGCTTTCTTT.

This clone showed up just once. The chain uses TRBV5-1 and TRBJ1-1, with TRBD1 matching 7 bases. The CDR3 covers 16 residues. V gave up 0 bases and J gave up 0 bases; unmatched junction bases: 5. Germline V gene lookup returns CDR1 SGHRS and CDR2 YFSETQ. The CDR3 bases are TGCGCCAGCAGCTTGGAGGGGGCCTTGATGAACACTGAAGCTTTCTTT. Its translation: CASSLEGALMNTEAFF. Full variable domain (rest looked up from reference TRBV5-1 and TRBJ1-1): KAGVTQTPRYLIKTRGQQVTLSCSPISGHRSVSWYQQTPGQGLQFLFEYFSETQRNKGNFPGRFSGRQFSNSRSEMNVSTLELGDSALYLCASSLEGALMNTEAFFGQGTRLTVV.

The chain uses TRBV7-8 and TRBJ2-7, with 12 bases aligning to TRBD2. The CDR3 length is 17 residues. J was trimmed by 3 bases and V by 3 bases; bases with no gene match: 9. CDR1 SGHVS and CDR2 FQNEAQ come from the germline V gene. The CDR3 reads CASSFALAGGPIYEQYF. The DNA of the CDR3 is TGTGCCAGCAGCTTTGCTCTAGCGGGAGGGCCTATCTACGAGCAGTACTTC.

The chain joins TRBV7-2 to TRBJ2-7, with D maybe TRBD2 (6 bases). Trimming pared 3 bases from V and 3 bases from J, leaving 12 bases between. The CDR3 is 14 amino acids. Looked up from germline, CDR1 is SGHTA and CDR2 is FQGNSA. The CDR3 is CASSFLGLNYEQYF. Here the CDR3 DNA reads TGTGCCAGCAGCTTCTTAGGACTAAACTACGAGCAGTACTTC.

Note on this clone: This may be a read error: a much more frequent sequence differs by one nucleotide. The rearrangement joins TRBV30 to TRBJ1-2, with D perhaps matching TRBD1 (6 bases). The CDR3 is 14 amino acids. Germline lookup yields CDR1 GTSNPN and CDR2 SVGIG (reference sequence). The CDR3 DNA is TGTGCCTGGAGTGCCCCGGGGGCGCAGGTTGGCTACGCCTTC. Amino acid sequence: CAWSAPGAQVGYAF.

The chain recombines TRBV5-1 with TRBJ2-7; the D gene is possibly TRBD2 (7 bases). V dropped 5 bases and J dropped 4 bases, with 13 bases sitting between them. Per germline, CDR1 SGHRS and CDR2 YFSETQ. The CDR3 has 13 amino acids. CDR3 DNA: TGCGCCAGCAGGGCAGGGGAGGGATACGAGCAGTACTTC. It yields the protein CASRAGEGYEQYF.

This sequence joins TRBV2 and TRBJ1-1; tentatively, D is TRBD1 (5 bases). The CDR3 is 13 residues long. Germline V gene lookup returns CDR1 SNHLY and CDR2 FYNNEI. With 5 bases removed from V and 3 bases from J, the gap between germline ends came to 10 bases. CDR3 sequence: CASSTTGHTEAFF. The CDR3 region has the DNA TGTGCCAGCAGTACGACGGGGCACACTGAAGCTTTCTTT.

The chain joins TRBV7-8 to TRBJ2-5; 7 nucleotides agree with TRBD2. The length of the CDR3 is 15 residues. V shed 5 bases, J shed 3 bases, and the junction held 9 bases outside the gene matches. The germline V gene has CDR1 SGHVS and CDR2 FQNEAQ. For the CDR3, the DNA is TGTGCCAGCAGCCGGCGGCCTAGCGGCGAAGAGACCCAGTACTTC. Translated, it gives CASSRRPSGEETQYF.

This rearrangement joins TRBV7-9 to TRBJ1-1, with D maybe TRBD1 (5 bases). Between the trimmed V and J ends, which lost 3 bases and 0 bases, there was a span of 8 bases. Germline assignment: CDR1 SEHNR and CDR2 FQNEAQ (reference sequence). The CDR3 is 14 residues long. The CDR3 is CASSLDKLNTEAFF. Written as DNA, the CDR3 is TGTGCCAGCAGCTTGGACAAGCTGAACACTGAAGCTTTCTTT.

This chain links TRBV21-1 with TRBJ2-7; the table assigns TRBD2, which was not confirmed against the DNA. TRBV21-1 is classified as a pseudogene. The CDR3 extends over 17 amino acids. This chain's CDR3 is CASSKASEAKSSYEQYF. CDR3 DNA sequence: TGTGCCAGCAGCAAAGCTTCTGAAGCAAAGAGCTCCTACGAGCAGTACTTC.

This clone was counted many times. The chain carries TRBV14 and TRBJ2-2; no reliable D call. The CDR3 has 13 amino acids. CDR1 is SGHDN and CDR2 is FVKESK in the germline V gene. The V gene lost 1 base and the J gene lost 3 bases, with 3 bases spanning the gap. The DNA for the CDR3 is TGTGCCAGCAGCCAAGTGGACACCGGGGAGCTGTTTTTT. Protein: CASSQVDTGELFF.

The gene calls are TRBV7-9 and TRBJ2-1; D is unclear. Trimming took off 1 base at V and 0 bases at J, with 10 bases between the two ends. The germline V gene encodes CDR1 SEHNR and CDR2 FQNEAQ (reference sequence). CDR3 length: 16 amino acids. CDR3 loop: CASSLGDPSSYNEQFF. As DNA, the CDR3 is TGTGCCAGCAGCTTAGGCGACCCAAGCTCCTACAATGAGCAGTTCTTC.

The gene calls are TRBV6-1 and TRBJ1-4, with 9 bases aligning to TRBD1. Germline assignment: CDR1 MNHNS and CDR2 SASEGT. This CDR3 is built from 14 residues. The junction had 5 bases not matched to a gene; V was cut back by 4 bases and J by 8 bases. CDR3 residues: CASSVDRGPEKLFF. For the CDR3, the DNA is TGTGCCAGCAGTGTGGACAGGGGACCAGAAAAACTGTTTTTT.

This chain joins TRBV19 and TRBJ2-7; TRBD1 matches 9 bases. CDR3 length: 16 residues. After removal of 7 bases from V and 3 bases from J, the junction contained 13 bases not matched to a gene. The germline V gene encodes CDR1 LNHDA and CDR2 SQIVND (reference sequence). The DNA for the CDR3 is TGTGCCAGTACCCCGGGGGAGGGGACAGGGATCTACGAGCAGTACTTC. This codes for CASTPGEGTGIYEQYF.

The chain couples TRBV15 to TRBJ2-6; D unclear. The germline gives CDR1 LNHNV, CDR2 YYDKDF (reference sequence). V shed 4 bases and J shed 2 bases, with 6 bases lying between them. There are 14 residues in the CDR3. The CDR3 reads CATSIGAGANVLTF. DNA of the CDR3: TGTGCCACCAGCATAGGCGCTGGGGCCAACGTCCTGACTTTC.

The chain joins TRBV4-1 to TRBJ2-5, with TRBD2 matching 7 bases. The CDR3 runs to 16 residues. V shed 4 bases and J 2 bases; nucleotides not matched to a gene: 10. Germline loops: CDR1 MGHRA, CDR2 YSYEKL. The CDR3 sequence: CASSRTQGLWQETQYF. The CDR3 DNA is TGCGCCAGCAGCCGGACCCAGGGACTATGGCAAGAGACCCAGTACTTC.

The chain combines TRBV15 with TRBJ2-7; maybe TRBD1 (5 bases). The V end lost 4 bases, the J end lost 1 base, and 11 bases lay between the germline ends. CDR1 and CDR2 from the germline V gene are LNHNV and YYDKDF (reference sequence). There are 14 residues in the CDR3. The CDR3 reads CATSTDRESYEQYF. The DNA for the CDR3 is TGTGCCACCAGCACAGACAGAGAGTCCTACGAGCAGTACTTC.

The chain employs TRBV29-1 and TRBJ2-5, with D possibly TRBD2 on 5 matching bases. Germline V gene sequence: CDR1 SQVTM, CDR2 ANQGSEA. The CDR3 runs 13 residues. The germline V and J ends were trimmed by 7 bases and 7 bases, with 19 bases remaining between them. In DNA, the CDR3 is TGCAGCGGTGAGGTCCTAGCAGTGGGGACCCAGTACTTC. Its translation is CSGEVLAVGTQYF.

This clone was counted a few times. This sequence joins TRBV11-2 and TRBJ2-2; TRBD2 might be the D (7 bases). CDR1 SGHAT and CDR2 FQNNGV come from the germline V gene. The CDR3 is 14 amino acids. Trimming took 4 bases from V and 6 from J, leaving 12 bases between them. DNA for the CDR3: TGTGCCAGCAGCTCCCAAGGGGGGGCCGGGGAGCTGTTTTTT. Encoded protein: CASSSQGGAGELFF.

This clone was detected only once. The V and J genes are TRBV11-2 and TRBJ2-1; TRBD2 matches at 8 bases. Unmatched junction bases numbered 6, after V lost 1 base and J lost 4 bases. Germline values: CDR1 SGHAT, CDR2 FQNNGV. This CDR3 has 16 residues. The CDR3 sequence is CASSLAGGRLYNEQFF. The CDR3 DNA is TGTGCCAGCAGCTTAGCGGGAGGGCGCTTGTACAATGAGCAGTTCTTC.

This clone was recorded only once. The junction departs from the called germline gene at one end, perhaps through a read error. The chain recombines TRBV7-7 with TRBJ2-5; 9 bases align to TRBD2. The CDR3 totals 16 residues. Germline V gene data show CDR1 as SSHAT and CDR2 as FNYEAQ (reference sequence). The CDR3 DNA reads TGTGCTAGCAGCTCCGTACCGGGACTAGCCCAAGAGACCCAGTACTTC. It encodes CASSSVPGLAQETQYF.

This sequence joins TRBV29-1 and TRBJ1-1; tentative D call: TRBD1 (5 bases). The CDR3 consists of 12 residues. CDR1 is SQVTM and CDR2 is ANQGSEA in the germline V gene. V shed 3 bases and J shed 5 bases, with 10 bases lying between them. The CDR3 protein is CSVDGQGTEAFF. The CDR3 region has the DNA TGCAGCGTTGATGGGCAGGGAACTGAAGCTTTCTTT.